These T cell receptor beta chains were read from a single sample in a study of T cell changes during pregnancy in multiple sclerosis. Method: immunoSEQ multiplex PCR; TCRdb's copy keeps in-frame clones and lacks some. The table shows tens of thousands of clones, with 88% occurring only once. The sample consisted of CD4+ T cells from peripheral blood mononuclear cells, taken in the second trimester of pregnancy. The receptors stem from a female donor with multiple sclerosis, enrolled in a pregnancy study. Each CDR3 is given with its conserved first and last residue. The D gene is left open where the match is weak. Not all rows give a size; the values are once, few, many and, for expanded clones, a class.

d_gene,v_gene,j_gene,len,abundance,CDR3aa,CDR3nt
-,TRBV19,TRBJ2-1,14,-,CASSIPGTYNEQFF,TGTGCCAGTAGTATACCAGGGACCTACAATGAGCAGTTCTTC
TRBD1,TRBV11-2,TRBJ2-7,15,-,CASRQTGGLSYEQYF,TGTGCCAGCAGGCAAACAGGGGGCTTGTCCTACGAGCAGTACTTC
-,TRBV14,TRBJ2-5,15,-,CASSQVRGFGETQYF,TGTGCCAGCAGCCAGGTTCGAGGATTCGGAGAGACCCAGTACTTC
-,TRBV7-9,TRBJ1-2,13,-,CASSLGRVEGYTF,TGTGCCAGCAGCTTAGGCAGGGTGGAGGGCTACACCTTC
TRBD1,TRBV4-2,TRBJ1-1,17,-,CASSQEGFGTGNTEAFF,TGTGCCAGCAGCCAAGAGGGTTTCGGGACAGGGAACACTGAAGCTTTCTTT
-,TRBV11-3,TRBJ2-1,14,-,CASSTTGTMNEQFF,TGTGCCAGCAGCACGACCGGGACAATGAATGAGCAGTTCTTC
TRBD1,TRBV28,TRBJ2-3,16,-,CASRKQGARWSDTQYF,TGTGCCAGCAGAAAACAGGGGGCGAGATGGTCAGATACGCAGTATTTT
TRBD2,TRBV28,TRBJ2-3,14,-,CASSFTGRPDTQYF,TGTGCCAGCAGTTTCACCGGGAGGCCAGATACGCAGTATTTT
-,TRBV10-1,TRBJ1-5,13,medium-sized,CASRQGGNQPQHF,TGCGCCAGCAGACAGGGAGGCAATCAGCCCCAGCATTTT
-,TRBV7-9,TRBJ1-2,14,-,CASSLEGLGYGYTF,TGTGCCAGCAGCTTGGAGGGATTAGGCTATGGCTACACCTTC
TRBD2,TRBV5-1,TRBJ2-2,18,once,CASSLVLAGGPDTGELFF,TGCGCCAGCAGCTTGGTTCTAGCGGGAGGGCCGGACACCGGGGAGCTGTTTTTT
-,TRBV29-1,TRBJ1-2,12,-,CSVETGSYGYTF,TGCAGCGTTGAAACGGGGAGCTATGGCTACACCTTC
TRBD2,TRBV28,TRBJ2-1,14,-,CASTWTSGYNEQFF,TGTGCCAGCACATGGACTAGCGGTTACAATGAGCAGTTCTTC
-,TRBV28,TRBJ2-6,18,-,CASSLSRTRHSGANVLTF,TGTGCCAGCAGTTTATCGAGGACACGACACTCTGGGGCCAACGTCCTGACTTTC
TRBD2,TRBV7-8,TRBJ2-7,14,-,CASSPSGSSYEQYF,TGTGCCAGCAGCCCTAGCGGGAGTTCCTACGAGCAGTACTTC
TRBD1,TRBV29-1,TRBJ2-6,18,-,CSVETRDRGDSGANVLTF,TGCAGCGTTGAAACAAGGGACAGGGGAGATTCGGGGGCCAACGTCCTGACTTTC
TRBD2,TRBV7-3,TRBJ2-3,13,few,CASSLREGDTQYF,TGTGCCAGCAGCTTGCGGGAGGGAGATACGCAGTATTTT
-,TRBV19,TRBJ2-7,14,-,CASSASGLGYEQYF,TGTGCCAGTAGTGCCTCGGGACTGGGCTACGAGCAGTACTTC
-,TRBV19,TRBJ2-4,15,-,CATLSRGSPKNIQYF,TGTGCCACCTTGAGCCGAGGGAGTCCCAAAAACATTCAGTACTTC
-,TRBV30,TRBJ1-1,10,-,CAWGLPEAFF,TGTGCCTGGGGCCTCCCTGAAGCTTTCTTT
TRBD1,TRBV19,TRBJ1-5,15,-,CASRGRQGADQPQHF,TGTGCCAGTAGAGGGAGACAGGGGGCCGATCAGCCCCAGCATTTT
-,TRBV9,TRBJ2-1,12,-,CASSETGFEQFF,TGTGCCAGCAGCGAGACAGGATTTGAGCAGTTCTTC
-,TRBV7-2,TRBJ2-7,18,-,CASSLRPPGLGGSYEQYF,TGTGCCAGCAGCTTACGGCCCCCTGGACTCGGGGGTTCCTACGAGCAGTACTTC
-,TRBV7-7,TRBJ2-7,16,-,CASSLSQGPFNYEQYF,TGTGCTAGCAGCTTAAGTCAGGGCCCATTCAACTACGAGCAGTACTTC
-,TRBV20-1,TRBJ2-5,11,once,CSGLAKETQYF,TGCAGTGGACTTGCTAAGGAGACCCAGTACTTC
-,TRBV19,TRBJ2-2,14,-,CATRSFKNTGELFF,TGTGCCACAAGGAGCTTTAAGAACACCGGGGAGCTGTTTTTT
-,TRBV14,TRBJ2-7,11,-,CASSPGLEQYF,TGTGCCAGCAGCCCGGGACTCGAGCAGTACTTC
TRBD1,TRBV19,TRBJ1-1,14,-,CASSIGQGAAEAFF,TGTGCCAGTAGTATAGGACAGGGGGCCGCTGAAGCTTTCTTT
-,TRBV5-1,TRBJ2-3,15,-,CASSLRGVVTDTQYF,TGCGCCAGCAGCCTCAGGGGCGTGGTGACAGATACGCAGTATTTT
TRBD1,TRBV25-1,TRBJ2-7,15,once,CASSDTGTGSYEQYF,TGTGCCAGCAGCGATACCGGGACAGGGTCCTACGAGCAGTACTTC
TRBD1,TRBV29-1,TRBJ2-3,14,-,CSVPDRGPTDTQYF,TGCAGCGTGCCCGACAGGGGGCCCACAGATACGCAGTATTTT
-,TRBV19,TRBJ1-5,14,-,CASSKDSGRQPQHF,TGTGCCAGTAGTAAGGATTCAGGGAGGCAGCCCCAGCATTTT
TRBD1,TRBV10-2,TRBJ1-4,13,-,CASARGAHEKLFF,TGCGCCAGCGCCAGGGGGGCTCATGAAAAACTGTTTTTT
TRBD2,TRBV6-1,TRBJ2-7,17,-,CASSARVLAGGSYEQYF,TGTGCCAGCAGTGCGAGGGTTCTAGCGGGAGGGTCCTACGAGCAGTACTTC
TRBD2,TRBV2,TRBJ2-7,17,-,CASSGAGLGRATYEQYF,TGTGCCAGCAGTGGGGCCGGACTAGGTAGGGCGACCTACGAGCAGTACTTC
-,TRBV11-3,TRBJ2-1,16,-,CASSPSRTGRGNEQFF,TGTGCCAGCAGCCCGAGTAGAACGGGTCGGGGCAATGAGCAGTTCTTC
TRBD1,TRBV11-2,TRBJ1-2,14,few,CASSLGTGTGGYTF,TGTGCCAGCAGCTTAGGGACAGGGACGGGTGGCTACACCTTC
TRBD2,TRBV5-4,TRBJ2-2,17,-,CASSRGGLAGESGELFF,TGTGCCAGCAGCCGGGGGGGGCTAGCGGGAGAGTCCGGGGAGCTGTTTTTT
-,TRBV7-9,TRBJ2-1,13,-,CASSYGRGAEQFF,TGTGCCAGCAGCTACGGTCGGGGGGCGGAGCAGTTCTTC
-,TRBV19,TRBJ2-2,15,-,CASSPLGAPTGELFF,TGTGCCAGTAGCCCCCTAGGGGCCCCCACCGGGGAGCTGTTTTTT
-,TRBV30,TRBJ1-1,13,few,CAWDGRGNTEAFF,TGTGCCTGGGATGGGCGTGGGAACACTGAAGCTTTCTTT
TRBD1,TRBV28,TRBJ1-3,13,-,CACHRGPGNTIYF,TGTGCCTGCCACAGGGGGCCTGGAAACACCATATATTTT
-,TRBV19,TRBJ2-7,14,-,CASSMGAVFYEQYF,TGTGCCAGTAGTATGGGAGCCGTCTTCTACGAGCAGTACTTC
TRBD1,TRBV13,TRBJ1-2,14,-,CASSLQGAPEGYTF,TGTGCCAGCAGCCTACAGGGGGCGCCGGAAGGCTACACCTTC
TRBD1,TRBV7-2,TRBJ1-2,15,-,CASSGDRGANYGYTF,TGTGCCAGCAGCGGAGACAGGGGAGCTAACTATGGCTACACCTTC
TRBD2,TRBV7-8,TRBJ2-1,14,-,CASSETGTTNEQFF,TGTGCCAGCAGCGAAACCGGGACTACCAATGAGCAGTTCTTC
TRBD1,TRBV19,TRBJ1-2,17,-,CATGGPGQGALDYGYTF,TGTGCCACTGGGGGACCGGGACAGGGGGCCCTTGACTATGGCTACACCTTC
-,TRBV5-1,TRBJ2-2,14,-,CASSLAWNTGELFF,TGCGCCAGCAGCTTGGCCTGGAACACCGGGGAGCTGTTTTTT
-,TRBV6-5,TRBJ1-3,13,-,CASSYSPGNTIYF,TGTGCCAGCAGTTACAGCCCGGGAAACACCATATATTTT
-,TRBV18,TRBJ1-5,13,-,CASSTLLNGPQHF,TGTGCCAGCTCAACTTTATTAAACGGGCCCCAGCATTTT
-,TRBV5-4,TRBJ2-3,14,-,CASMLYGDTDTQYF,TGTGCCAGCATGCTGTACGGAGACACAGATACGCAGTATTTT
TRBD2,TRBV7-9,TRBJ2-1,16,-,CASSLGLAGGQNEQFF,TGTGCCAGCAGCTTAGGCCTAGCGGGTGGCCAGAATGAGCAGTTCTTC